This entry is about one T cell receptor beta chain. Its specificity is not known. The source of the sample is a study of early T cells in non-severe SARS-CoV-2 infection. About the research overall: The input, bulk RNA from unsorted whole blood, was sequenced, and chains were unpaired. Regarding the study as a whole: CD4 and private specificities were missed by VDJdb matching, which favored anti-spike CD8 responses.

The J segment lost 0 bases and the V segment lost 5 bases, leaving 7 bases of the junction unmatched. The CDR3 consists of 15 residues. From germline, CDR1 is SGHRS and CDR2 YFSETQ. Unique molecular identifiers were affixed to single, distinct cDNA molecules. Each CDR3 protein gets one entry after TCRdb re-called the 5' RACE reads with MiXCR. Of about 84,000 distinct CDR3 sequences in the sample, roughly 12% were seen once. This chain links TRBV5-1 with TRBJ2-7; 8 positions match TRBD1. This clonotype originated in an adult who was a healthcare worker with PCR-confirmed SARS-CoV-2 infection or an uninfected control (not recorded which). The specimen was whole blood. The CDR3 spells CASREGTGNSYEQYF. The CDR3 bases are TGCGCCAGCAGAGAAGGGACAGGAAACTCCTACGAGCAGTACTTC.